The 32 T cell receptor beta chains listed next were all sequenced from one sample in a study of blood T cell repertoires in COVID-19 (dated by TCRdb to about 2020). The library was prepared using the immunoSEQ multiplex PCR assay. TCRdb holds this immuneACCESS table with in-frame rearrangements only. Some clones are missing; in checked studies, unresolved V genes explain under half, and the rest has no known cause. This sample holds some 130,000 clones; 70% to 80% were observed only once. The top ten clones comprise 9.5% to 12% of the sample. Specimen: peripheral blood. These receptors all stem from a man in his fifties or sixties who had recovered from COVID-19.

The rearrangement uses TRBV3-1 (or the pseudogene TRBV3-2) and TRBJ1-4; D not certain. The CDR3 has 14 residues. Germline CDR1 and CDR2: LGHDT and YNNKEL (reference sequence). V was pared by 4 bases and J by 4 bases, with 10 bases between. The CDR3 DNA reads as TGTGCCAGCAGCCCCCCGCGGAGTAATGAAAAACTGTTTTTT. Amino acids: CASSPPRSNEKLFF.

The chain combines TRBV5-1 with TRBJ2-3, with a tentative D call TRBD1 (7 bases). CDR1 SGHRS and CDR2 YFSETQ come from the germline V gene. This CDR3 contains 16 residues. V gave up 3 bases and J gave up 2 bases, with 16 bases separating them. This chain's CDR3 is CASSSGGDRYTDTQYF. CDR3 nucleotide sequence: TGCGCCAGCAGCTCCGGAGGGGACAGATACACAGATACGCAGTATTTT.

This chain connects TRBV7-9 to TRBJ1-1; D gene uncertain. The CDR3 is made up of 13 amino acids. V dropped 5 bases and J dropped 2 bases, with 9 bases sitting between them. CDR1 is SEHNR, CDR2 FQNEAQ, per germline (reference sequence). Written as DNA, the CDR3 is TGTGCCAGCAGCCCCTGGAGTAACACTGAAGCTTTCTTT. Protein product: CASSPWSNTEAFF.

The chain couples TRBV28 to TRBJ1-5; D gene unclear. Trimming removed 0 bases from V and 0 bases from J, with 9 bases in between. This CDR3 has 16 residues. Looked up from germline, CDR1 is MDHEN and CDR2 is SYDVKM. The CDR3 protein is CASSLWQTHSNQPQHF. CDR3 DNA: TGTGCCAGCAGTTTATGGCAAACTCATAGCAATCAGCCCCAGCATTTT.

The table lists this clone with a few counts. The chain links TRBV4-2 to TRBJ1-2; D may be TRBD1 (6 bases). Trimming took off 0 bases at V and 2 bases at J, with 13 bases between the two ends. Germline CDR1 is LGHNA and CDR2 is YNFKEQ. The length of the CDR3 is 16 residues. The CDR3 coding sequence is TGTGCCAGCAGCCAAGATCTACAGGGCGCCAACTATGGCTACACCTTC. The encoded protein is CASSQDLQGANYGYTF.

The genes are TRBV2 and TRBJ1-2; tentative D call: TRBD1 (5 bases). V lost 4 bases, J lost 6 bases, and 12 bases lay in between. Germline V CDR1 and CDR2: SNHLY, FYNNEI. This CDR3 is 13 amino acids long. In DNA form, the CDR3 reads TGTGCCAGCAGTGCGCGGGGAGGGGATGGCTACACCTTC. This translates into CASSARGGDGYTF. Complete variable domain (other parts from reference TRBV2 and TRBJ1-2): EPEVTQTPSHQVTQMGQEVILRCVPISNHLYFYWYRQILGQKVEFLVSFYNNEISEKSEIFDDQFSVERPDGSNFTLKIRSTKLEDSAMYFCASSARGGDGYTFGSGTRLTVV.

This clone was detected once. The chain links TRBV24-1 to TRBJ2-2, with 10 bases that match TRBD2. CDR3 size: 18 residues. V shed 4 bases and J 1 base; nucleotides not matched to a gene: 8. CDR1 and CDR2 from the germline V gene are KGHDR and SFDVKD. The CDR3 protein is CATSDRTLAGWNTGELFF. For the CDR3, the DNA is TGTGCCACCAGTGACCGGACACTAGCGGGGTGGAACACCGGGGAGCTGTTTTTT.

This clone was detected only a few times. The chain uses TRBV6-5 and TRBJ1-2; 8 positions agree with TRBD1. The V and J ends lost 6 bases and 6 bases, in that order; junction bases with no gene match: 9. This CDR3 contains 14 residues. Germline CDR1 is MNHEY and CDR2 is SVGAGI. As DNA, the CDR3 is TGTGCCAGCAGACCAGGGGGCGGAAGAGATGGCTACACCTTC. This codes for CASRPGGGRDGYTF.

The genes are TRBV7-9 and TRBJ1-2, with 11 bases fitting TRBD1. CDR1 and CDR2 (germline): SEHNR, FQNEAQ (reference sequence). V shed 5 bases, J shed 5 bases, and the junction held 10 bases outside the gene matches. The CDR3 length is 16 residues. The CDR3 DNA follows: TGTGCCAGCAGCCCAGGGACAGGGGGGACGAGTTATGGCTACACCTTC. Its translation is CASSPGTGGTSYGYTF.

The V and J genes are TRBV9 and TRBJ2-7, with 8 bases that match TRBD1. The CDR3 has 15 residues. Unmatched junction bases numbered 4, after V lost 2 bases and J lost 0 bases. Germline V gives CDR1 SGDLS, CDR2 YYNGEE. The CDR3 region has the DNA TGTGCCAGCAGCGTGGGACAGGAATCCTCCTACGAGCAGTACTTC. It is translated as CASSVGQESSYEQYF. The full variable domain, in which reference TRBV9 and TRBJ2-7 provide the parts outside the CDR3, is DSGVTQTPKHLITATGQRVTLRCSPRSGDLSVYWYQQSLDQGLQFLIQYYNGEERAKGNILERFSAQQFPDLHSELNLSSLELGDSALYFCASSVGQESSYEQYFGPGTRLTVT.

V usage is TRBV5-6 and J usage is TRBJ1-5; no firm D call. Trimming left V 0 bases short and J 2 bases short, with 12 bases between. This CDR3 region has 16 residues. Per germline, CDR1 SGHDT and CDR2 YYEEEE. In nucleotides, the CDR3 is TGTGCCAGCAGCTTGGGGCCCGGGTGGGGCAATCAGCCCCAGCATTTT. Its protein is CASSLGPGWGNQPQHF.

The chain joins TRBV29-1 to TRBJ2-1; possible D gene TRBD2, 5 bases. Germline assignment: CDR1 SQVTM and CDR2 ANQGSEA. V lost 6 bases and J 6 bases, leaving 15 bases between the germline ends. The CDR3 has 13 residues. The CDR3 here is CSVEGTGVNEQFF. The CDR3 coding sequence is TGCAGCGTCGAGGGTACCGGGGTCAATGAGCAGTTCTTC.

This chain links TRBV7-2 with TRBJ1-1; TRBD1 matches 7 bases. V lost 6 bases and J lost 0; bases outside the gene matches: 4. Germline V gene sequence: CDR1 SGHTA, CDR2 FQGNSA. The CDR3 spans 14 residues. DNA of the CDR3: TGTGCCAGCAGGTTACAGGGGCTGAACACTGAAGCTTTCTTT. Translation gives CASRLQGLNTEAFF.

The V call is TRBV18, the J call TRBJ1-1, with D possibly matching TRBD1 (6 bases). Germline V gives CDR1 KGHSH, CDR2 LQKENI. The CDR3 has 15 amino acids. V lost 5 bases, J lost 3 bases, and 16 bases lay in between. The CDR3 here is CASSATRTADTEAFF. The CDR3 DNA is TGTGCCAGCTCAGCGACGAGGACAGCAGACACTGAAGCTTTCTTT.

The chain employs TRBV6-5 and TRBJ2-1; 11 bases line up with TRBD2. CDR3 length: 14 residues. Germline CDR1 is MNHEY and CDR2 is SVGAGI. J was trimmed by 9 bases and V by 5 bases; bases with no gene match: 6. CDR3 amino acids: CASSPGTSGTEQFF. The DNA for the CDR3 is TGTGCCAGCAGTCCCGGGACTAGCGGAACTGAGCAGTTCTTC.

The count of this clone is one. The chain recombines TRBV7-2 with TRBJ1-1; D may be TRBD1 (5 bases). CDR1 is SGHTA, CDR2 FQGNSA, per germline. V was trimmed by 4 bases and J by 6 bases, leaving 12 bases between them. CDR3 length equals 13 residues. The CDR3 DNA reads TGTGCCAGCAGCTCCCGGACGGGGGCTGAAGCTTTCTTT. Translating it yields CASSSRTGAEAFF.

The J gene is TRBJ1-6, the V gene TRBV28; 7 positions match TRBD1. This CDR3 is 14 amino acids long. Trimming cost V 6 bases and J 13 bases; bases outside gene matches: 12. Germline CDR1 is MDHEN and CDR2 is SYDVKM. The CDR3 coding sequence is TGTGCCAGCAGCCCTACCGGAAAGGACAGGCCCCTCCACTTT. Its translation: CASSPTGKDRPLHF.

The count of this clone is one. In nucleotides, the CDR3 is TGTGCCAGCAGCCCCGATTCCAACTCCTTCTCCTACGAGCAGTACTTC. Residues: CASSPDSNSFSYEQYF. V is TRBV5-6 and J is TRBJ2-7; D gene uncertain. From germline, CDR1 is SGHDT and CDR2 YYEEEE. The CDR3 is made up of 16 amino acids. Trimming took off 4 bases at V and 0 bases at J, with 17 bases between the two ends.

This rearrangement joins TRBV5-1 to TRBJ1-6, with a weak D call TRBD1 (5 bases). The V and J ends lost 0 bases and 7 bases respectively, with 11 bases between them. CDR1 is SGHRS and CDR2 is YFSETQ in the germline V gene. The CDR3 is 15 amino acids. In DNA, the CDR3 is TGCGCCAGCAGCTTGGATCCAGGGCGGAATTCACCCCTCCACTTT. Translation: CASSLDPGRNSPLHF.

This rearrangement joins TRBV29-1 to TRBJ2-3; 16 bases match TRBD2. CDR3 length: 15 amino acids. Germline trimming cut 6 bases from V and 6 bases from J; bases unmatched to any gene: 6. The germline CDR1 and CDR2 sequences are SQVTM and ANQGSEA. Here the CDR3 DNA reads TGCAGCGTGGCGGGACTAGCGGGAGGGAGGGATACGCAGTATTTT. Protein: CSVAGLAGGRDTQYF.

The chain is built from TRBV7-2 and TRBJ2-3; TRBD2 aligns across 13 bases. Germline CDR1 and CDR2: SGHTA and FQGNSA. With V trimmed by 5 bases and J by 4 bases, 6 bases remained unmatched. This CDR3 contains 16 residues. The CDR3 region is CASSLRLAGGSDTQYF. The CDR3 DNA sequence: TGTGCCAGCAGCCTTAGACTAGCGGGAGGTTCAGATACGCAGTATTTT.

The genes are TRBV9 and TRBJ1-2, with 10 bases lining up with TRBD1. The CDR3 is 15 residues long. The V gene end was trimmed by 4 bases and the J gene end by 8 bases; junction bases not matched to a gene: 11. CDR1 is SGDLS, CDR2 YYNGEE, per germline. The CDR3 sequence: CASSSGTGEFRGYTF. CDR3 nucleotides: TGTGCCAGCAGCTCCGGGACAGGGGAGTTCAGGGGCTACACCTTC.

The rearrangement links TRBV11-2 to TRBJ2-3, with D possibly being TRBD2 (5 bases). Trimming removed 4 bases at V and 1 base at J, with 12 bases between. The CDR3 totals 15 residues. CDR1 is SGHAT, CDR2 FQNNGV, per germline. CDR3 in amino acids: CASSSRMGGTDTQYF. The CDR3 DNA is TGTGCCAGCAGCTCTCGAATGGGAGGCACAGATACGCAGTATTTT.

In this sample, this clone turned up a few times. This chain connects TRBV5-1 to TRBJ1-1; 9 nucleotides match TRBD1. The CDR3 has 16 amino acids. Germline-derived CDR1 and CDR2 are SGHRS and YFSETQ. V shed 4 bases and J 5 bases; nucleotides not matched to a gene: 12. CDR3 sequence reads: CASSVNPGQGDTEAFF. The DNA for the CDR3 is TGCGCCAGCAGCGTAAATCCGGGACAGGGAGATACTGAAGCTTTCTTT. The whole variable domain, remainder taken from reference TRBV5-1 and TRBJ1-1, is KAGVTQTPRYLIKTRGQQVTLSCSPISGHRSVSWYQQTPGQGLQFLFEYFSETQRNKGNFPGRFSGRQFSNSRSEMNVSTLELGDSALYLCASSVNPGQGDTEAFFGQGTRLTVV.

V usage is TRBV3-1 (or the pseudogene TRBV3-2) and J usage is TRBJ2-7; D is unclear. Per germline, CDR1 LGHDT and CDR2 YNNKEL (reference sequence). The CDR3 runs to 16 residues. Trimming cost V 1 base and J 2 bases, with 15 bases left between them. Here the CDR3 reads CASSQGFCVVTYEQYF. CDR3 sequence (DNA): TGTGCCAGCAGCCAAGGTTTTTGCGTTGTCACCTACGAGCAGTACTTC.

The chain is built from TRBV5-4 and TRBJ1-4, with 10 bases fitting TRBD1. Germline V gene data show CDR1 as SGHNT and CDR2 as YYREEE (reference sequence). V was clipped by 3 bases and J by 7 bases; unmatched bases: 12. The CDR3 has 17 residues. The CDR3, as DNA: TGTGCCAGCAGCTCGGGAGGGACAGGGGCCTTCGGTGAAAAACTGTTTTTT. Its protein product is CASSSGGTGAFGEKLFF.

This clone was counted only a few times. The V gene is TRBV14, the J gene TRBJ2-7, with TRBD2 as a possible D gene (6 bases). The CDR3 contains 15 residues. Germline lookup yields CDR1 SGHDN and CDR2 FVKESK. Trimming pared 4 bases from V and 4 bases from J, leaving 17 bases between. The CDR3 protein is CASSPRGLGVYEQYF. The CDR3, as DNA: TGTGCCAGCAGCCCTCGGGGGTTAGGAGTTTACGAGCAGTACTTC.

The chain carries TRBV28 and TRBJ2-7; 11 nucleotides agree with TRBD1. The V and J ends lost 4 bases and 7 bases, in that order; junction bases with no gene match: 6. The germline V gene has CDR1 MDHEN and CDR2 SYDVKM. CDR3 length: 14 amino acids. CDR3 amino acids: CASSSGQGAWEQYF. The CDR3 DNA reads TGTGCCAGCAGTTCAGGACAGGGGGCGTGGGAGCAGTACTTC.

This CDR3 is CASSLVANSPLHF. CDR3 DNA: TGTGCCAGCAGCTTAGTAGCTAATTCACCCCTCCACTTT. The V call is TRBV7-2, the J call TRBJ1-6, with no clear D. With 1 base removed from V and 6 bases from J, the gap between germline ends came to 4 bases. The CDR3 sequence is 13 residues long. Germline assignment: CDR1 SGHTA and CDR2 FQGNSA.

This clone was counted a single time. The V gene is TRBV14, the J gene TRBJ2-2; 7 nucleotides agree with TRBD2. The CDR3 is made up of 17 amino acids. The trim removed 2 bases at V and 0 bases at J, leaving 6 bases unmatched. Germline V gives CDR1 SGHDN, CDR2 FVKESK. The CDR3 loop is CASSQWGGLANTGELFF. CDR3 DNA: TGTGCCAGCAGCCAATGGGGTGGACTAGCGAACACCGGGGAGCTGTTTTTT. The variable domain in full, with the rest retrieved from reference TRBV14 and TRBJ2-2, is EAGVTQFPSHSVIEKGQTVTLRCDPISGHDNLYWYRRVMGKEIKFLLHFVKESKQDESGMPNNRFLAERTGGTYSTLKVQPAELEDSGVYFCASSQWGGLANTGELFFGEGSRLTVL.

This chain links TRBV7-3 with TRBJ2-2, with 12 bases identical to TRBD2. Germline V gene sequence: CDR1 SGHTA, CDR2 FQGTGA. The CDR3 is made up of 15 amino acids. Trimming at V came to 5 bases and at J to 5 bases, leaving 3 bases not matched to a gene. The CDR3 DNA reads TGTGCCAGCAGCCGGACTAGCGGGAAGACCGGGGAGCTGTTTTTT. It is translated as CASSRTSGKTGELFF.

This clone was seen a few times. This chain joins TRBV19 and TRBJ1-3, with TRBD1 matching 7 bases. This CDR3 has 16 residues. CDR1 and CDR2 from the germline V gene are LNHDA and SQIVND (reference sequence). The V and J ends lost 5 bases and 2 bases, in that order; junction bases with no gene match: 9. The CDR3: CASSPPDRAAGNTIYF. CDR3 coding DNA: TGTGCCAGTAGTCCCCCCGACAGGGCAGCTGGAAACACCATATATTTT. The variable domain in full, completed from reference TRBV19 and TRBJ1-3, reads DGGITQSPKYLFRKEGQNVTLSCEQNLNHDAMYWYRQDPGQGLRLIYYSQIVNDFQKGDIAEGYSVSREKKESFPLTVTSAQKNPTAFYLCASSPPDRAAGNTIYFGEGSWLTVV.